Listed below are T cell receptor beta chains from one sample, sequenced in a study of blood T cells in healthy people across ages. TCRdb recomputed calls from the 5' RACE reads with MiXCR, one row per CDR3 protein. Here the sample spans 630,000 or so distinct CDR3 sequences, about a third being singletons. Sequencing was performed on blood. The receptors were sampled from a woman at least 80 years old in good health. Both conserved end residues are part of each CDR3. The D gene is left open where the match is weak. Clone size, where shown, is once, few, many, or a class for clones that have expanded.

V: TRBV19
size: once
D: .
J: TRBJ2-7
DNA: TGTGCCAGTAGCCCGGGCCTTGTCTACGAGCAGTACTTC
CDR3: CASSPGLVYEQYF

V: TRBV10-3
size: many
D: .
J: TRBJ1-1
DNA: TGTGCCATCAGCTGGGGGGGGAACACTGAAGCTTTCTTT
CDR3: CAISWGGNTEAFF

V: TRBV7-8
size: .
D: .
J: TRBJ2-5
DNA: TGTGCCAGCAGCTGGGGGTTTGGCGGAAAAGAGACCCAGTACTTC
CDR3: CASSWGFGGKETQYF

V: TRBV11-3
size: many
D: .
J: TRBJ2-3
DNA: TGTGCCAGCAGCTTAGATGAGGGTAACACAGATACGCAGTATTTT
CDR3: CASSLDEGNTDTQYF

V: TRBV12-3/TRBV12-4
size: .
D: .
J: TRBJ2-3
DNA: TGTGCCAGCAGTTTGAGTAGGGTAACAGATACGCAGTATTTT
CDR3: CASSLSRVTDTQYF

V: TRBV6-5
size: .
D: .
J: TRBJ2-6
DNA: TGTGCCAGCAGTTACGAGGGGGGCTCTGGGGCCAACGTCCTGACTTTC
CDR3: CASSYEGGSGANVLTF

V: TRBV4-3
size: once
D: .
J: TRBJ2-7
DNA: TGCGCCAGCAGCCAAGACAATCACGGGGGAGGCGAGCAGTACTTC
CDR3: CASSQDNHGGGEQYF

V: TRBV5-5
size: .
D: .
J: TRBJ1-2
DNA: TGTGCCAGCAGCTTGGACAGGGCTCCTTATGGCTACACCTTC
CDR3: CASSLDRAPYGYTF

V: TRBV29-1
size: .
D: .
J: TRBJ1-1
DNA: TGCAGCGGGGGACGGGGGGGAAGCACTGAAGCTTTCTTT
CDR3: CSGGRGGSTEAFF

V: TRBV7-2
size: .
D: .
J: TRBJ2-7
DNA: TGTGCCAGCAGTCTTCCCGGGGCGGTCAGCCGGGAGCAGTACTTC
CDR3: CASSLPGAVSREQYF

V: TRBV4-1
size: .
D: TRBD1
J: TRBJ2-1
DNA: TGCGCCAGCAGCCAAGGACCACAGGGGGCCCACGAGCAGTTCTTC
CDR3: CASSQGPQGAHEQFF

V: TRBV13
size: many
D: .
J: TRBJ2-1
DNA: TGTGCCAGCAGCTTAGGCCTGTTAGGGGGCAATGAGCAGTTCTTC
CDR3: CASSLGLLGGNEQFF

V: TRBV6-2/TRBV6-3
size: .
D: .
J: TRBJ1-1
DNA: TGTGCCAGCTTTCAGGGATGGACTGAAGCTTTCTTT
CDR3: CASFQGWTEAFF

V: TRBV20-1
size: .
D: .
J: TRBJ2-5
DNA: TGCAGTGCTAGGGACCTTTCCCGGGAGACCCAGTACTTC
CDR3: CSARDLSRETQYF

V: TRBV5-1
size: .
D: TRBD1
J: TRBJ2-1
DNA: TGCGCCAGCAGTCCCGGGACAGGGGGTTCTTTAAGCTCCTACAATGAGCAGTTCTTC
CDR3: CASSPGTGGSLSSYNEQFF

V: TRBV30
size: .
D: TRBD1
J: TRBJ2-1
DNA: TGTGCCTGGGGACAGGGGAGAGAGACCCAGTTCTTC
CDR3: CAWGQGRETQFF

V: TRBV11-1
size: few
D: TRBD2
J: TRBJ2-2
DNA: TGTGCCAGCACTGAAAGACTAGCAAACACCGGGGAGCTGTTTTTT
CDR3: CASTERLANTGELFF

V: TRBV5-1
size: once
D: TRBD1
J: TRBJ1-1
DNA: TGCGCCAGCAATTCCGAGGGGGCAGGAACTGAAGCTTTCTTT
CDR3: CASNSEGAGTEAFF

V: TRBV12-3/TRBV12-4
size: many
D: .
J: TRBJ2-1
DNA: TGTGCCAGCAGTTTAGGGGCGGGACGCTACAATGAGCAGTTCTTC
CDR3: CASSLGAGRYNEQFF

V: TRBV27
size: many
D: TRBD1
J: TRBJ1-6
DNA: TGTGCCAGCAGCCCCAGGGGGGAATCACCCCTCCACTTT
CDR3: CASSPRGESPLHF

V: TRBV14
size: few
D: .
J: TRBJ2-3
DNA: TGTGCCAGCAGCCAAGATCTGAAGGGAACAGATACGCAGTATTTT
CDR3: CASSQDLKGTDTQYF

V: TRBV5-1
size: .
D: TRBD2
J: TRBJ2-3
DNA: TGCGCCAGCAGTTTGCGGGCGGGAGGAATCACAGATACGCAGTATTTT
CDR3: CASSLRAGGITDTQYF

V: TRBV30
size: many
D: .
J: TRBJ2-1
DNA: TGTGCCTGGAGGCTGGTGGGATGGTTCTTC
CDR3: CAWRLVGWFF

V: TRBV12-3/TRBV12-4
size: many
D: TRBD1
J: TRBJ2-7
DNA: TGTGCCAGCAGATGGACAGGGGAAAACGAGCAGTACTTC
CDR3: CASRWTGENEQYF

V: TRBV7-2
size: many
D: .
J: TRBJ1-5
DNA: TGTGCCAGCAGCTGGGGGTTCAGCAATCAGCCCCAGCATTTT
CDR3: CASSWGFSNQPQHF

V: TRBV7-2
size: .
D: TRBD1
J: TRBJ2-7
DNA: TGTGCCAGCAGCCCTGGACAGGTTCGGGTCGAGCAGTACTTC
CDR3: CASSPGQVRVEQYF

V: TRBV30
size: many
D: .
J: TRBJ1-4
DNA: TGTGCCTGGAGTGAACAGCCAAGAGGTGAAAAACTGTTTTTT
CDR3: CAWSEQPRGEKLFF

V: TRBV7-2
size: many
D: .
J: TRBJ1-2
DNA: TGTGCCAGCAGGCCAGGGGTTTATGGCTACACCTTC
CDR3: CASRPGVYGYTF

V: TRBV10-3
size: once
D: .
J: TRBJ2-5
DNA: TGTGCCATCAGCGCCGACTCGGGGGAGACCCAGTACTTC
CDR3: CAISADSGETQYF

V: TRBV20-1
size: .
D: TRBD1
J: TRBJ2-3
DNA: TGCAGTGCTAGAGATCTAAGACAGGGGACAGATACGCAGTATTTT
CDR3: CSARDLRQGTDTQYF

V: TRBV5-1
size: .
D: .
J: TRBJ2-1
DNA: TGCGCCAGCAGCTTGGTGCAAGCCTACAATGAGCAGTTCTTC
CDR3: CASSLVQAYNEQFF

V: TRBV12-3/TRBV12-4
size: .
D: .
J: TRBJ2-3
DNA: TGTGCCAGCAGGCGAGGGGGGGAGAGCACAGATACGCAGTATTTT
CDR3: CASRRGGESTDTQYF

V: TRBV5-1
size: .
D: .
J: TRBJ2-1
DNA: TGCGCCAGCAGCTTGTCCACTGCGGGGTCCTACAATGAGCAGTTCTTC
CDR3: CASSLSTAGSYNEQFF

V: TRBV11-2
size: .
D: TRBD2
J: TRBJ2-1
DNA: TGTGCCAGCAGACAAACTAGCGGCTCCTACAATGAGCAGTTCTTC
CDR3: CASRQTSGSYNEQFF

V: TRBV7-3
size: many
D: .
J: TRBJ2-1
DNA: TGTGCCAGCAGCTCCCTCGAAGTAAATGAGCAGTTCTTC
CDR3: CASSSLEVNEQFF

V: TRBV18
size: few
D: .
J: TRBJ2-1
DNA: TGTGCCAGCTCCCGACCGGAGGGCCTCAATGAGCAGTTCTTC
CDR3: CASSRPEGLNEQFF

V: TRBV5-1
size: many
D: .
J: TRBJ2-7
DNA: TGCGCCAGCAGCTTCCGCGGTGAAACATACGAGCAGTACTTC
CDR3: CASSFRGETYEQYF

V: TRBV20-1
size: many
D: TRBD1
J: TRBJ2-7
DNA: TGCAGTGCGTACCGACAGGGCTACTACGAGCAGTACTTC
CDR3: CSAYRQGYYEQYF

V: TRBV18
size: many
D: TRBD1
J: TRBJ2-7
DNA: TGTGCCAGCTCACCACCGGTTGTGAGTAGGACAGGAACCACCTACGAGCAGTACTTC
CDR3: CASSPPVVSRTGTTYEQYF

V: TRBV5-1
size: .
D: TRBD1
J: TRBJ1-2
DNA: TGCGCCAGCAGCTCAGGACAGGGCTATGACTACACCTTC
CDR3: CASSSGQGYDYTF

V: TRBV7-3
size: many
D: .
J: TRBJ2-1
DNA: TGTGCCAGCAGCTTAGGTCGGGGGAGCGAGCAGTTCTTC
CDR3: CASSLGRGSEQFF

V: TRBV7-9
size: many
D: .
J: TRBJ1-4
DNA: TGTGCCAGCAGCAATCGGGCCCCCACCGAAAAACTGTTTTTT
CDR3: CASSNRAPTEKLFF

V: TRBV5-5
size: many
D: .
J: TRBJ1-2
DNA: TGTGCCAGCAGCCTAGGGGGGACTTTGACGGGCTACACCTTC
CDR3: CASSLGGTLTGYTF